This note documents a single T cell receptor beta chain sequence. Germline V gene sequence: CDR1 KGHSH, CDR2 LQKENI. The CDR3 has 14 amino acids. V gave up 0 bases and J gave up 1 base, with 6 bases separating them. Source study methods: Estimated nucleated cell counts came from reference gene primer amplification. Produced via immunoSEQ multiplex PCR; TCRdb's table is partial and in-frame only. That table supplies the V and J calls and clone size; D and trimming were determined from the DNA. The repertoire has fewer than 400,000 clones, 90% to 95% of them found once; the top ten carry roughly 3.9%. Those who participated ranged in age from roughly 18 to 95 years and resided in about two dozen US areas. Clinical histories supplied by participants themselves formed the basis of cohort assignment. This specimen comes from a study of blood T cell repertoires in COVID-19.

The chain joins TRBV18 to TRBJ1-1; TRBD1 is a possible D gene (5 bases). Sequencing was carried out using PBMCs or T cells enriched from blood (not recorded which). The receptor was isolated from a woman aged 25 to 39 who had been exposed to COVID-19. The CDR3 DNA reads TGTGCCAGCTCACCACCGGACACGAACACTGAAGCTTTCTTT. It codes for CASSPPDTNTEAFF.